The 17 T cell receptor beta chains listed next were all sequenced from one sample in a study of breast tumors, draining lymph nodes, adjacent tissues. TCRdb reprocessed the multiplex PCR reads via MiXCR and lists one record per CDR3 protein. Found here are about 300,000 distinct CDR3 sequences, over 30% of them singletons; the top ten hold 1.1%. The lymph nodes were axillary draining lymph nodes from breast cancer patients. The sequencing sample was made of axillary lymph node tissue. The origin of the receptors is a female donor with breast cancer. Some clones in this sample may be carry-over from other donors' samples.

CDR3 loop: CASSEAVLGLAGGEVLETQYF. The CDR3 bases are TGTGCCAGCAGTGAAGCAGTTCTGGGACTAGCGGGAGGAGAGGTTTTAGAGACCCAGTACTTC. The V gene is TRBV6-1, the J gene TRBJ2-5; the match to TRBD2 covers 15 bases. The trim removed 0 bases at V and 4 bases at J, leaving 15 bases unmatched. CDR3 length: 21 residues. Germline V gene data show CDR1 as MNHNS and CDR2 as SASEGT.

This sequence joins TRBV7-2 and TRBJ2-2; tentatively, D is TRBD2 (5 bases). From germline, CDR1 is SGHTA and CDR2 FQGNSA. The CDR3 covers 15 residues. Trimming cost V 3 bases and J 0 bases, with 8 bases left between them. CDR3 sequence reads: CASSFLRANTGELFF. CDR3 in DNA: TGTGCCAGCAGCTTCTTGAGGGCGAACACCGGGGAGCTGTTTTTT.

This clonotype appeared many times. The CDR3 here is CASSRRGHGNQPQHF. As DNA, the CDR3 is TGTGCCAGCAGCCGAAGGGGACACGGCAATCAGCCCCAGCATTTT. This chain joins TRBV12-3 or TRBV12-4 and TRBJ1-5; TRBD1 is a possible D gene (6 bases). The CDR3 is made up of 15 amino acids. V shed 6 bases and J shed 2 bases, with 14 bases lying between them.

This clonotype showed up many times. J is TRBJ2-2 and V is TRBV2; unclear D gene. V was pared by 6 bases and J by 1 base, with 9 bases between. The germline CDR1 and CDR2 sequences are SNHLY and FYNNEI. This CDR3 region has 14 residues. CDR3 nucleotides: TGTGCCAGCAGATTCGGACGGAACACCGGGGAGCTGTTTTTT. Protein sequence: CASRFGRNTGELFF.

V gene TRBV27 combines with J gene TRBJ2-3; D is unresolved. V lost 4 bases and J lost 4, with 18 bases in between. Germline V gene sequence: CDR1 MNHEY, CDR2 SMNVEV (reference sequence). This CDR3 contains 16 residues. The CDR3 sequence: CASSSEWEQEPDTQYF. Written as DNA, the CDR3 is TGTGCCAGCAGTTCCGAATGGGAACAAGAACCAGATACGCAGTATTTT.

There are many counts of this clonotype. The gene calls are TRBV20-1 and TRBJ2-3, with TRBD2 matching over 8 bases. Looked up from germline, CDR1 is DFQATT and CDR2 is SNEGSKA (reference sequence). V lost 0 bases, J lost 3 bases, and 5 bases stayed unmatched. CDR3 length: 15 amino acids. This CDR3 reads CSARETSEGTDTQYF. The CDR3 nucleotides read TGCAGTGCTAGAGAGACTAGCGAGGGGACAGATACGCAGTATTTT.

Regarding this clonotype: Germline is not matched at one junction end, which may reflect a read error. The chain uses TRBV6-5 and TRBJ2-1; 8 nucleotides match TRBD2. CDR3 size: 16 residues. The germline gives CDR1 MNHEY, CDR2 SVGAGI. CDR3 in DNA: TGTGCCAGCAGTTACTCTAGCGGGGCCGCCTACAGTGAGCAGTTCTTC. Protein: CASSYSSGAAYSEQFF.

This clonotype appeared many times. The rearrangement joins TRBV3-1 to TRBJ2-5, with a possible D match to TRBD2 (5 bases). Germline V gives CDR1 LGHDT, CDR2 YNNKEL (reference sequence). The CDR3 totals 13 residues. V was cut by 8 bases and J by 5 bases, with 15 bases left in between. This chain's CDR3 is CASAPGGLETQYF. The CDR3 region has the DNA TGTGCCAGCGCCCCCGGCGGGCTGGAGACCCAGTACTTC.

A remark on this clonotype: The junction shows a germline mismatch at one end, possibly a read error. The gene calls are TRBV7-2 and TRBJ2-7, with TRBD2 matching over 9 bases. The CDR3 extends over 13 amino acids. The germline V gene encodes CDR1 SGHTA and CDR2 FQGNSA. The CDR3: CASSGGGAGERYF. The CDR3 coding sequence is TGTGCCAGCAGCGGCGGGGGGGCGGGCGAGCGGTACTTC. The complete variable domain, with remaining parts taken from reference TRBV7-2 and TRBJ2-7, reads GAGVSQSPSNKVTEKGKDVELRCDPISGHTALYWYRQSLGQGLEFLIYFQGNSAPDKSGLPSDRFSAERTGGSVSTLTIQRTQQEDSAVYLCASSGGGAGERYFGPGTRLTVT.

This clonotype was counted many times. The J gene is TRBJ2-2, the V gene TRBV2; TRBD2 aligns across 10 bases. There are 14 residues in the CDR3. V shed 7 bases and J 6 bases; nucleotides not matched to a gene: 5. Per the germline V gene, CDR1 is SNHLY and CDR2 is FYNNEI. CDR3: CASTLAGRAGELFF. The CDR3, as DNA: TGTGCCAGCACACTAGCGGGAAGGGCCGGGGAGCTGTTTTTT.

This clonotype was counted between two and nine times. The chain employs TRBV5-8 and TRBJ2-3; no clear D. The V gene lost 2 bases and the J gene lost 8 bases, with 12 bases spanning the gap. This CDR3 is 13 amino acids long. Germline V gene data show CDR1 as SGHTS and CDR2 as YDEGEE. CDR3 nucleotide sequence: TGTGCCAGCAGCTTAACTTCTTCTTCTACGCAGTATTTT. This codes for CASSLTSSSTQYF.

This sequence joins TRBV6-2 or TRBV6-3 and TRBJ1-6; 9 positions agree with TRBD1. This CDR3 has 17 amino acids. Unmatched junction bases numbered 11, after V lost 2 bases and J lost 9 bases. Germline loops: CDR1 MNHEY, CDR2 SVGEGT. Here the CDR3 reads CASSYQTAGTGISPLHF. The DNA of the CDR3 is TGTGCCAGCAGTTACCAAACCGCCGGGACAGGGATTTCACCCCTCCACTTT.

In the case of this clonotype: The CDR3 carries no conserved terminal phenylalanine or tryptophan, so it likely arises from a read error. The chain carries TRBV7-9 and TRBJ2-1; 7 positions agree with TRBD1. Germline V lookup: CDR1 SEHNR, CDR2 FQNEAQ (reference sequence). This CDR3 has 14 amino acids. The V gene end was trimmed by 5 bases and the J gene end by 9 bases; junction bases not matched to a gene: 10. The CDR3 loop is CASSRDSRSGEQFL. As DNA, the CDR3 is TGTGCCAGCAGCCGGGACAGTCGAAGCGGTGAGCAGTTCCTT.

This clonotype was detected many times. This sequence joins TRBV9 and TRBJ2-5; 7 bases line up with TRBD1. CDR1 and CDR2 (germline): SGDLS, YYNGEE. Germline trimming cut 3 bases from V and 5 bases from J; bases unmatched to any gene: 7. The CDR3 contains 14 residues. The DNA for the CDR3 is TGTGCCAGCAGCGCCTCAGGGGGTCAGGAGACCCAGTACTTC. Translation: CASSASGGQETQYF.

The chain uses TRBV25-1 and TRBJ1-4; D not resolved. V lost 6 bases to trimming and J lost 7 bases, with 15 bases between them. Germline V gene sequence: CDR1 MGHDK, CDR2 SYGVNS. This CDR3 has 14 residues. CDR3 amino acids: CASSMEPLGEKLFF. The CDR3, as DNA: TGTGCCAGCAGCATGGAACCCCTAGGTGAAAAACTGTTTTTT.

This clonotype was counted ten times or more. The chain joins TRBV19 to TRBJ2-1; D is possibly TRBD1 (6 bases). This CDR3 has 13 residues. With 2 bases removed from V and 9 bases from J, the gap between germline ends came to 11 bases. The germline gives CDR1 LNHDA, CDR2 SQIVND (reference sequence). The CDR3 reads CASSISGALEQFF. The CDR3 coding sequence is TGTGCCAGTAGTATATCAGGGGCTCTTGAGCAGTTCTTC.

This clonotype was picked up many times. The chain carries TRBV11-2 and TRBJ2-7, with 8 bases lining up with TRBD2. The CDR3 length is 16 residues. Looked up from germline, CDR1 is SGHAT and CDR2 is FQNNGV. V shed 4 bases, J shed 7 bases, and the junction held 15 bases outside the gene matches. The CDR3 bases are TGTGCCAGCAGCTACTGGGGGCTAGCGGGCCTCGGGGAGCAGTACTTC. This translates into CASSYWGLAGLGEQYF.